The 18 T cell receptor beta chains in this list originate from one sample, sequenced in a study of OX40 agonist ivuxolimab in advanced cancers. Profiling relied on immunoSEQ multiplex PCR, and the TCRdb table lists in-frame clones only, not all of them. The sample has about 20,000 clones, around 78% seen once. This sample comprised CD4+ or CD8+ T cells sorted from blood, obtained in a trial of the OX40 agonist ivuxolimab. The receptors here all came from an adult with an advanced solid tumor such as melanoma, head and neck, liver or kidney cancer.

This clone was seen just once. The genes are TRBV7-2 and TRBJ2-5; 7 nucleotides match TRBD1. The CDR3 covers 15 residues. With V trimmed by 4 bases and J by 4 bases, 9 bases remained unmatched. The germline V gene has CDR1 SGHTA and CDR2 FQGNSA. CDR3 DNA: TGTGCCAGCAGCTCCACGGACAGGTTCTTAGAGACCCAGTACTTC. It encodes CASSSTDRFLETQYF.

This chain links TRBV5-6 with TRBJ1-2; no definite D call. The CDR3 covers 13 residues. The germline CDR1 and CDR2 sequences are SGHDT and YYEEEE. The V end lost 0 bases, the J end lost 2 bases, and 5 bases lay between the germline ends. The CDR3 coding sequence is TGTGCCAGCAGCTTGGGACGGAACTATGGCTACACCTTC. Translating gives CASSLGRNYGYTF.

This clone appeared a few times. The chain carries TRBV5-1 and TRBJ1-1; D gene uncertain. There are 14 residues in the CDR3. The germline V and J ends were trimmed by 0 bases and 0 bases, with 6 bases remaining between them. Germline lookup yields CDR1 SGHRS and CDR2 YFSETQ. CDR3 DNA: TGCGCCAGCAGCTTGGGGAACATGAACACTGAAGCTTTCTTT. Amino acid sequence: CASSLGNMNTEAFF.

There are a few counts of this clone. V usage is TRBV10-3 and J usage is TRBJ1-1, with 7 bases matching TRBD1. V lost 5 bases to trimming and J lost 1 base; unmatched junction nucleotides: 4. CDR1 and CDR2 (germline): ENHRY, SYGVKD. This CDR3 contains 14 residues. CDR3 sequence (DNA): TGTGCCATCAGTTTCGCAGGGGGGAACACTGAAGCTTTCTTT. It yields the protein CAISFAGGNTEAFF.

This clone was counted between two and nine times. The junction and the germline gene differ at one end; a read error may be behind it. The rearrangement uses TRBV15 and TRBJ2-7, with a weak D call TRBD1 (6 bases). This CDR3 is built from 13 residues. Germline V gene sequence: CDR1 LNHNV, CDR2 YYDKDF (reference sequence). The CDR3 region is CATSRDRVRTAIF. DNA for the CDR3: TGTGCCACCAGCAGAGATCGGGTGCGGACAGCGATCTTC.

A single count supports this clone. This chain joins TRBV7-2 and TRBJ2-5; 12 nucleotides match TRBD1. The CDR3 contains 16 residues. The V gene end was trimmed by 4 bases and the J gene end by 4 bases; junction bases not matched to a gene: 7. The germline V gene encodes CDR1 SGHTA and CDR2 FQGNSA. This chain's CDR3 is CASSSSGTGGRETQYF. The CDR3 DNA reads as TGTGCCAGCAGCTCATCCGGGACAGGGGGCAGAGAGACCCAGTACTTC.

The rearrangement links TRBV19 to TRBJ2-2; TRBD2 is a possible D gene (6 bases). Germline V CDR1 and CDR2: LNHDA, SQIVND (reference sequence). V was cut by 1 base and J by 2 bases, with 20 bases left in between. This CDR3 is built from 19 residues. The DNA of the CDR3 is TGTGCCAGTAGTATAGTGACTGGCGGGGTCACCCGAAACACCGGGGAGCTGTTTTTT. Its translation: CASSIVTGGVTRNTGELFF.

CDR3 in amino acids: CASSLRSSVQETQYF. In DNA, the CDR3 is TGCGCCAGCAGCTTGCGGTCTAGCGTACAAGAGACCCAGTACTTC. The chain is built from TRBV5-1 and TRBJ2-5; D might be TRBD2 (6 bases). The CDR3 spans 15 residues. V was pared by 1 base and J by 2 bases, with 12 bases between. Germline loops: CDR1 SGHRS, CDR2 YFSETQ.

The V and J genes are TRBV4-2 and TRBJ2-5; TRBD1 matches 8 bases. The CDR3 covers 16 residues. CDR1 is LGHNA and CDR2 is YNFKEQ in the germline V gene. V gave up 3 bases and J gave up 5 bases; unmatched junction bases: 11. The CDR3 here is CASSQNYRGWGETQYF. CDR3 DNA sequence: TGTGCCAGCAGCCAGAATTACAGGGGGTGGGGGGAGACCCAGTACTTC.

The V gene is TRBV19, the J gene TRBJ1-5, with 12 bases that match TRBD1. Germline lookup yields CDR1 LNHDA and CDR2 SQIVND (reference sequence). After removal of 5 bases from V and 5 bases from J, the junction contained 7 bases not matched to a gene. The CDR3 spans 16 residues. Here the CDR3 reads CASSSRDRGRDQPQHF. The DNA of the CDR3 is TGTGCCAGTAGTTCCCGGGACAGGGGGCGGGATCAGCCCCAGCATTTT.

The chain is built from TRBV19 and TRBJ2-3; D is undetermined. From germline, CDR1 is LNHDA and CDR2 SQIVND (reference sequence). There are 11 residues in the CDR3. Trimming left V 3 bases short and J 6 bases short, with 4 bases between. The CDR3 DNA sequence: TGTGCCAGTAGTATCCTTGATACGCAGTATTTT. It is translated as CASSILDTQYF. Looking up the rest from reference TRBV19 and TRBJ2-3 gives the full variable domain: DGGITQSPKYLFRKEGQNVTLSCEQNLNHDAMYWYRQDPGQGLRLIYYSQIVNDFQKGDIAEGYSVSREKKESFPLTVTSAQKNPTAFYLCASSILDTQYFGPGTRLTVL.

The gene calls are TRBV28 and TRBJ2-7; D not certain. With 3 bases removed from V and 0 bases from J, the gap between germline ends came to 12 bases. The CDR3 has 15 residues. CDR1 is MDHEN, CDR2 SYDVKM, per germline. This CDR3 is CASSLVQVTSYEQYF. The CDR3 DNA follows: TGTGCCAGCAGTTTGGTTCAAGTGACCTCCTACGAGCAGTACTTC.

This sequence joins TRBV10-3 and TRBJ1-1, with 7 bases aligning to TRBD1. The CDR3 covers 16 residues. The junction had 5 bases not matched to a gene; V was cut back by 0 bases and J by 1 base. Germline CDR1 ENHRY, CDR2 SYGVKD. CDR3 sequence (DNA): TGTGCCATCAGTGAGTCAAGGGGGCTGGAGAACACTGAAGCTTTCTTT. Amino acid sequence: CAISESRGLENTEAFF.

This clone was counted between two and nine times. CDR3 sequence reads: CASSLEGQFYEQYF. CDR3 coding DNA: TGTGCCAGCAGCTTAGAGGGACAGTTTTACGAGCAGTACTTC. This chain uses TRBV7-6 with TRBJ2-5, with 7 bases lining up with TRBD1. Matching the DNA end better, TRBJ2-7 makes the J call doubtful. CDR3 length equals 14 residues. CDR1 SGHVS and CDR2 FNYEAQ come from the germline V gene.

The CDR3 sequence is CASSIPGTAGNTIYF. CDR3 in DNA: TGTGCCAGTAGTATCCCTGGGACAGCTGGAAACACCATATATTTT. This chain joins TRBV19 and TRBJ1-3; 7 bases match TRBD1. The V and J ends lost 3 bases and 2 bases, in that order; junction bases with no gene match: 4. The germline CDR1 and CDR2 sequences are LNHDA and SQIVND (reference sequence). The CDR3 has 15 amino acids.

This clone has a handful of counts. The chain carries TRBV10-3 and TRBJ2-2; TRBD1 or TRBD2 may be the D gene (6 bases each). Trimming shortened V by 5 bases and J by 5 bases, and 12 bases separated the two germline ends. This CDR3 comprises 14 residues. Germline V CDR1 and CDR2: ENHRY, SYGVKD. As DNA, the CDR3 is TGTGCCATCAGTTTCGGGGGCATGACCGGGGAGCTGTTTTTT. Translating it yields CAISFGGMTGELFF.

This clone has a handful of counts. V gene TRBV9 combines with J gene TRBJ2-7; D assignment may be TRBD1 or TRBD2 (5 bases each). Germline CDR1 and CDR2: SGDLS and YYNGEE. The V gene lost 4 bases and the J gene lost 0 bases, with 17 bases spanning the gap. This CDR3 has 16 residues. The CDR3 nucleotides read TGTGCCAGCAGCCCTACCGGGACGGGTCCCTCCTACGAGCAGTACTTC. This gives the protein CASSPTGTGPSYEQYF.

This clone turned up a few times. This rearrangement joins TRBV2 to TRBJ2-7, with a tentative D call TRBD1 (6 bases). Germline V CDR1 and CDR2: SNHLY, FYNNEI. CDR3 length: 15 residues. Trimming took off 6 bases at V and 0 bases at J, with 15 bases between the two ends. CDR3 nucleotide sequence: TGTGCCAGCAGGGGAAACAGGGAAGGCTCCTACGAGCAGTACTTC. Its protein product is CASRGNREGSYEQYF.